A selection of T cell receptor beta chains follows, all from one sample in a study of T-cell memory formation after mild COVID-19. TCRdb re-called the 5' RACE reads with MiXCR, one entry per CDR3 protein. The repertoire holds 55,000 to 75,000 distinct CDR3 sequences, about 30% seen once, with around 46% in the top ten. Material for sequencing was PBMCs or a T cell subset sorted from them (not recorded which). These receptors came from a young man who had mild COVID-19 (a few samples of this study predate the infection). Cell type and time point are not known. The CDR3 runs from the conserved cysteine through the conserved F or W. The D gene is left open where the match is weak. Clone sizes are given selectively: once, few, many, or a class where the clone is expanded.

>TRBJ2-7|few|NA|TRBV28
TGTGCCAGCAGTTTAATCTCATCGTGGGAGCAGTACTTC
CASSLISSWEQYF
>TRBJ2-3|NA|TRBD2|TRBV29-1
TGCAGCGTTGAAGGACTAGCGGGGGGGCCGCCAGATACGCAGTATTTT
CSVEGLAGGPPDTQYF
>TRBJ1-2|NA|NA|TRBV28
TGTGCCAGCAAGCTTGGTTCGCGGTTCTATGGCTACACCTTC
CASKLGSRFYGYTF
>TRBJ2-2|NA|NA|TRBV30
TGTGCCTGGAGTGTGCGGTACACCGGGGAGCTGTTTTTT
CAWSVRYTGELFF
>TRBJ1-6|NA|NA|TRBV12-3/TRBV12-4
TGTGCCAGCAGTTTGTCGAATTCACCCCTCCACTTT
CASSLSNSPLHF
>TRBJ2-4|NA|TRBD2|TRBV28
TGTGCCAGCAGTTTATTTAGCGGGGGGGCCTCGTGGGAGAAAAACATTCAGTACTTC
CASSLFSGGASWEKNIQYF
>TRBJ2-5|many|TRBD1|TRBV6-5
TGTGCCAGCAGTTTCTCCAGGGGGCTGGGGGAGACCCAGTACTTC
CASSFSRGLGETQYF
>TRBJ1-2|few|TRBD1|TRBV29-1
TGCAGCGTTGTGATCCCGACAGGGGGCTATGGCTACACCTTC
CSVVIPTGGYGYTF
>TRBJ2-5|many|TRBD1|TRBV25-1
TGTGCCAGCAGTGAATATAAGGGACAGGGGGTAAGGGCACAGACCCAGTACTTC
CASSEYKGQGVRAQTQYF
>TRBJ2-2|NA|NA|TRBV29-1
TGCAGCGTTGCCCTAGCCTCCGGGGAGCTGTTTTTT
CSVALASGELFF
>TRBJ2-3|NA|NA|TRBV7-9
TGTGCCAGCAGTAGGAGGGGGGGTACAGATACGCAGTATTTT
CASSRRGGTDTQYF
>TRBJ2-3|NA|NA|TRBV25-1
TGTGCCAGCAGTGAACTGAGGTCGGGCACAGATACGCAGTATTTT
CASSELRSGTDTQYF
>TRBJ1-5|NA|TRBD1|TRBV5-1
TGCGCCAGCAGTCTCAGGGGGGCCCATGGCCAGCCCCAGCATTTT
CASSLRGAHGQPQHF
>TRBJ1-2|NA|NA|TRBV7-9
TGTGCCAGCAGCCTGACAAACCAGGATTTAGGTGATGGCTACACCTTC
CASSLTNQDLGDGYTF
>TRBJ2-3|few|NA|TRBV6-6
TGTGCCAGCAACATGGCGGGGAGCTACACAGATACGCAGTATTTT
CASNMAGSYTDTQYF
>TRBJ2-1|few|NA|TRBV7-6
TGTGCCAGCAGCACCGGGACTCAGAATGAGCAGTTCTTC
CASSTGTQNEQFF
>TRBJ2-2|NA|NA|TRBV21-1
NA
CASSTAGPRGAPGSCFF
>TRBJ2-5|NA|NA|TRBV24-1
TGTGCCACCAGTGATGGACAGTCCCCGTACCAAGAGACCCAGTACTTC
CATSDGQSPYQETQYF
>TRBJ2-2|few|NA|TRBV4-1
TGCGCCAGCAGCCCGCTTTTGGCCGGGGAGCTGTTTTTT
CASSPLLAGELFF
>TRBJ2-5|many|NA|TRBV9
TGTGCCAGCTCTCCCGGGACCCAAGAGACCCAGTACTTC
CASSPGTQETQYF
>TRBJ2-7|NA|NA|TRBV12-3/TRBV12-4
TGTGCCAGCAGCCTCCACCCCTACGAGCAGTACTTC
CASSLHPYEQYF
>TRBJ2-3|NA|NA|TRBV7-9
TGTGCCAGCAGCTCCTGGCGGGCTCCCTCTGTGTATTTT
CASSSWRAPSVYF
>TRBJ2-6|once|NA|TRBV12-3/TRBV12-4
TGTGCCAGCAGTTTACGTACTCACCCAGGCGTCCTGACTTTC
CASSLRTHPGVLTF
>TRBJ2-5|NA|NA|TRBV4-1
TGCGCCAGCAGCCAAGATACTAAGGGGGAGACCCAGTACTTC
CASSQDTKGETQYF
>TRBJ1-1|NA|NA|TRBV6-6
TGTGCCAGCAAGAGGGTCGTGGACGTAAGTGAAGCTTTCTTT
CASKRVVDVSEAFF
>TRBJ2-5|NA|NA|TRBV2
TGTGCCAGCAAGGGTGGCGCACAAGAGACCCAGTACTTC
CASKGGAQETQYF
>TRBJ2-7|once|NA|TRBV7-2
TGTGCCAGCAGCTTAGGGGCGGGCACCTACTACGAGCAGTACTTC
CASSLGAGTYYEQYF
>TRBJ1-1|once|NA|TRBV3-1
TGTGCCAGCAGCCAAGAGGTTCCAGGGACTGAAGCTTTCTTT
CASSQEVPGTEAFF
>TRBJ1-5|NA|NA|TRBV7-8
TGTGCCAGCAGCTTTTTCAGGGTCACCGACTTAAATCAGCCCCAGCATTTT
CASSFFRVTDLNQPQHF
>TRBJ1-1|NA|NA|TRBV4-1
TGCGCCAGCAGTCAAAGTAACGGGGGGAACACTGAAGCTTTCTTT
CASSQSNGGNTEAFF
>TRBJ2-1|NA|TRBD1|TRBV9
TGTGCCAGCAGCGTATCTTTTGGGACAGGGTCCTACAATGAGCAGTTCTTC
CASSVSFGTGSYNEQFF
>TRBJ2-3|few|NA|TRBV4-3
TGCGCCAGCAGCCCAGTCTCGTCAGCAGATACGCAGTATTTT
CASSPVSSADTQYF
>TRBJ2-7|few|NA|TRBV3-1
TGTGCCAGCAGCCACGGCAGGACCTACGAGCAGTACTTC
CASSHGRTYEQYF
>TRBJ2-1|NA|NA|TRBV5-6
TGTGCCAGCAGCTTTGTTGACAGGCCGGTTAATGAGCAGTTCTTC
CASSFVDRPVNEQFF
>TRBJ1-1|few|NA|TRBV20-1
TGCAGCCATTTCACCGTCCTAGAAGCTTTCTTT
CSHFTVLEAFF
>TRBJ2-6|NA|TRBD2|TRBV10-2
TGCGCCAGCAGTGGTGGGGGGACTAACTCTGGGGCCAACGTCCTGACTTTC
CASSGGGTNSGANVLTF
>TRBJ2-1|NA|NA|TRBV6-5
TGTGCCAGCAGTTGGGAGGTATCTGGGAATGAGCAGTTCTTC
CASSWEVSGNEQFF
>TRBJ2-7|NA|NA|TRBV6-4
TGTGCCAGCAAGCAAAAACCCTACGAGCAGTACTTC
CASKQKPYEQYF
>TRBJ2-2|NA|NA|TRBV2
TGTGCCAGCAGTGAAGCCAGGACTACCTACACCGGGGAGCTGTTTTTT
CASSEARTTYTGELFF
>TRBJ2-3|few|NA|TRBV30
TGTGCCACATCTAGCACAGATACGCAGTATTTT
CATSSTDTQYF
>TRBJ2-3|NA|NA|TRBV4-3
TGCGCCAGCAGCCAAGATGGGTCTTCTAGCACAGATACGCAGTATTTT
CASSQDGSSSTDTQYF
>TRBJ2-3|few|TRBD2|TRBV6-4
TGTGCCAGCAGTGATAAGACTAGCGGTACGCAGTATTTT
CASSDKTSGTQYF
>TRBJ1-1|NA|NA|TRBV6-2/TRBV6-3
TGTGCCAGCAGTTACCGGAGGGACTCTCTGAACACTGAAGCTTTCTTT
CASSYRRDSLNTEAFF
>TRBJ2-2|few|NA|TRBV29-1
TGCAGCGTTGAGGGCAGTACTGCGAACACCGGGGAGCTGTTTTTT
CSVEGSTANTGELFF
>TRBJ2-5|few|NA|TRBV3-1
TGTGCCAGCAGCCAAGATGCAGTTAGGGAGACCCAGTACTTC
CASSQDAVRETQYF